The clone carrying this T cell receptor beta chain was seen at least ten times. What it binds is unknown. Time point here: patch test 1, 2 weeks after DPC sensitization. Documented treatment: therapeutic diphenylcyclopropenone sensitization with weekly scalp DPC. Donation of samples came from alopecia patients who were 18 to 70 years old and suitable for DPC. The source of the sample is a study of human T cells and chemical hapten exposure. On the study more broadly: Scalp application of diphenylcyclopropenone was performed weekly in patients across the entire roughly 23-week study. Small differences in pooled library volume mainly drove the variation in TCR yields per sample.

Notes on the study in general: Relative to control repertoires, expanded TCRs gave rise to significantly more large CDR3 similarity clusters.

TCRdb used MiXCR to reprocess the RACE reads, holding one entry per CDR3 protein. Of fewer than 500,000 distinct CDR3 sequences in the sample, around 4.8% were seen once. CDR3 length: 13 amino acids. Germline CDR1 and CDR2: SGHAT and FQNNGV. Trimming cost V 10 bases and J 4 bases; bases outside gene matches: 7. This chain connects TRBV11-2 to TRBJ1-3; TRBD1 agrees at 7 bases. This specimen was whole blood, taken in connection with sensitization to the hapten diphenylcyclopropenone (DPC). This receptor was taken from a woman aged 45-65 years with alopecia areata. Some clones in this sample may be carry-over from other donors' samples. CDR3 region: CANTGVAGNTIYF. In DNA, the CDR3 is TGTGCCAACACAGGGGTTGCAGGAAACACCATATATTTT.